This entry concerns a single TCR beta chain. The sequencing template was cDNA reverse transcribed from extracted RNA. Produced via immunoSEQ multiplex PCR; TCRdb's table is partial and in-frame only. The data show 140,000 to 150,000 clones, with approximately 87% seen just once and about 15% held by the top ten. These data come from a study of CD8+ T cells in alopecia areata. The origin of this receptor is a human donor with alopecia areata. The sample consisted of CD8+ T cells sorted from blood, taken at week 0.

CDR3 loop: CASSHSASPYEQYF. The CDR3 DNA is TGTGCCAGCAGCCACAGCGCTTCGCCCTACGAGCAGTACTTC. V usage is TRBV7-9 and J usage is TRBJ2-7; no firm D call. In germline, CDR1 is SEHNR, CDR2 FQNEAQ (reference sequence). The V and J ends lost 5 bases and 2 bases respectively, with 13 bases between them. This CDR3 is 14 amino acids long.